The 14 T cell receptor beta chains below all came from one sample that was sequenced in a study of CD8 T cells in Susac syndrome. After extraction with the RNeasy kit, about 0.45 to 1 ug of the RNA was reverse transcribed using random hexamers. TCRdb independently ran MiXCR on the immunoSEQ multiplex PCR reads; one entry per CDR3 protein. Among under 200,000 distinct CDR3 sequences listed, more than 90% were seen once. Input material: CD4+ T cells from PBMCs. The source is a human donor in good health.

This chain uses TRBV12-3 or TRBV12-4 with TRBJ2-1; possible D gene TRBD2, 5 bases. V lost 6 bases and J lost 9, with 9 bases in between. The CDR3 contains 11 residues. The CDR3 sequence: CASRATTEQFF. The CDR3 nucleotides are TGTGCCAGCAGGGCGACTACTGAGCAGTTCTTC.

The chain joins TRBV20-1 to TRBJ2-2, with TRBD1 identical over 7 bases. The germline CDR1 and CDR2 sequences are DFQATT and SNEGSKA (reference sequence). The CDR3 loop spans 17 amino acids. Unmatched junction bases numbered 16, after V lost 5 bases and J lost 4 bases. In nucleotides, the CDR3 is TGCAGTGCTCCCCAGGACCACACAGGGGTGGGCACCGGGGAGCTGTTTTTT. Translating gives CSAPQDHTGVGTGELFF.

The rearrangement links TRBV5-4 to TRBJ2-1; D gene unclear. The germline V gene encodes CDR1 SGHNT and CDR2 YYREEE (reference sequence). Trimming left V 0 bases short and J 6 bases short, with 16 bases between. The CDR3 runs to 16 residues. The CDR3 reads CASSLVLPVSGNEQFF. CDR3 coding DNA: TGTGCCAGCAGCTTGGTGTTGCCAGTCTCCGGCAATGAGCAGTTCTTC.

There are a few counts of this clonotype. The CDR3 protein is CASSLDWTANSPLHF. CDR3 DNA sequence: TGTGCCAGCAGCTTGGATTGGACAGCAAATTCACCCCTCCACTTT. The V and J genes are TRBV5-4 and TRBJ1-6, with D perhaps matching TRBD1 (6 bases). CDR3 size: 15 residues. The germline CDR1 and CDR2 sequences are SGHNT and YYREEE (reference sequence). Between the trimmed V and J ends, which lost 0 bases and 7 bases, there was a span of 11 bases.

The rearrangement links TRBV25-1 to TRBJ2-3; D gene unclear. V lost 6 bases and J 3 bases, leaving 4 bases between the germline ends. The germline V gene encodes CDR1 MGHDK and CDR2 SYGVNS. The length of the CDR3 is 11 residues. CDR3 nucleotides: TGTGCCAGCAGGGCAACAGATACGCAGTATTTT. This translates into CASRATDTQYF.

This chain joins TRBV9 and TRBJ2-7; a possible D gene is TRBD1 (6 bases). The CDR3 extends over 15 amino acids. Germline V gene data show CDR1 as SGDLS and CDR2 as YYNGEE. Trimming removed 0 bases from V and 3 bases from J, with 13 bases in between. The CDR3 reads CASSVAQGRHYEQYF. The CDR3 DNA sequence: TGTGCCAGCAGCGTAGCTCAGGGGAGACACTACGAGCAGTACTTC.

The chain links TRBV3-1 to TRBJ2-5; 9 nucleotides agree with TRBD2. V was clipped by 1 base and J by 5 bases; unmatched bases: 8. Germline CDR1 is LGHDT and CDR2 is YNNKEL (reference sequence). There are 16 residues in the CDR3. CDR3 in amino acids: CASSQVGGGARETQYF. CDR3 DNA sequence: TGTGCCAGCAGCCAAGTTGGCGGGGGGGCTCGGGAGACCCAGTACTTC.

The V call is TRBV29-1, the J call TRBJ2-3; D could derive from TRBD1 or TRBD2 (6 bases each). CDR3 length: 15 residues. The germline V gene has CDR1 SQVTM and CDR2 ANQGSEA. V was clipped by 6 bases and J by 8 bases, with 24 bases between them. CDR3 residues: CSVTPIRGAQITQYF. The CDR3, as DNA: TGCAGCGTAACTCCCATAAGGGGGGCCCAAATTACGCAGTATTTT.

This chain joins TRBV29-1 and TRBJ2-3, with D perhaps matching TRBD2 (5 bases). The CDR3 extends over 13 amino acids. V lost 3 bases and J 7 bases, leaving 14 bases between the germline ends. Germline V gives CDR1 SQVTM, CDR2 ANQGSEA. For the CDR3, the DNA is TGCAGCGTTGAGGCAGGAGGACGGCATACGCAGTATTTT. Protein product: CSVEAGGRHTQYF.

The V call is TRBV2, the J call TRBJ1-1; the D is unclear. Germline V gives CDR1 SNHLY, CDR2 FYNNEI. Trimming left V 6 bases short and J 2 bases short, with 16 bases between. The CDR3 loop spans 15 amino acids. The CDR3, as DNA: TGTGCCAGCAGGGGCCCAAGTGGGGTAAACACTGAAGCTTTCTTT. Its protein product is CASRGPSGVNTEAFF. The full variable domain, completed using reference TRBV2 and TRBJ1-1, is EPEVTQTPSHQVTQMGQEVILRCVPISNHLYFYWYRQILGQKVEFLVSFYNNEISEKSEIFDDQFSVERPDGSNFTLKIRSTKLEDSAMYFCASRGPSGVNTEAFFGQGTRLTVV.

V usage is TRBV6-2 or TRBV6-3 and J usage is TRBJ2-7; TRBD1 matches at 11 bases. Germline CDR1 MNHEY, CDR2 SVGEGT. The CDR3 length is 16 residues. V was clipped by 0 bases and J by 0 bases; unmatched bases: 1. CDR3 DNA: TGTGCCAGCAGTTACTCCGGGACAGGGGGCTCCTACGAGCAGTACTTC. The encoded protein is CASSYSGTGGSYEQYF.

The DNA of the CDR3 is TGTGCCAGCAGTTACGCGGGGCGCGGGACCCAGTACTTC. This codes for CASSYAGRGTQYF. This sequence joins TRBV6-5 and TRBJ2-5; D may be TRBD2 (6 bases). This CDR3 contains 13 residues. Between the trimmed V and J ends, which lost 2 bases and 7 bases, there was a span of 11 bases. Germline V lookup: CDR1 MNHEY, CDR2 SVGAGI.

The chain employs TRBV7-9 and TRBJ1-1, with no clear D. The CDR3 has 11 residues. CDR1 is SEHNR and CDR2 is FQNEAQ in the germline V gene (reference sequence). Trimming took off 8 bases at V and 6 bases at J, with 10 bases between the two ends. The CDR3 is CASGGYAEAFF. CDR3 DNA sequence: TGTGCCAGCGGTGGTTACGCTGAAGCTTTCTTT.

V is TRBV12-3 or TRBV12-4 and J is TRBJ1-1, with D perhaps matching TRBD1 (6 bases). The V end was cut by 5 bases, the J end by 7 bases, with 11 bases between. The CDR3 loop spans 12 amino acids. CDR3 in amino acids: CASSSQGSEAFF. CDR3 coding DNA: TGTGCCAGCAGTAGCCAGGGGAGTGAAGCTTTCTTT.